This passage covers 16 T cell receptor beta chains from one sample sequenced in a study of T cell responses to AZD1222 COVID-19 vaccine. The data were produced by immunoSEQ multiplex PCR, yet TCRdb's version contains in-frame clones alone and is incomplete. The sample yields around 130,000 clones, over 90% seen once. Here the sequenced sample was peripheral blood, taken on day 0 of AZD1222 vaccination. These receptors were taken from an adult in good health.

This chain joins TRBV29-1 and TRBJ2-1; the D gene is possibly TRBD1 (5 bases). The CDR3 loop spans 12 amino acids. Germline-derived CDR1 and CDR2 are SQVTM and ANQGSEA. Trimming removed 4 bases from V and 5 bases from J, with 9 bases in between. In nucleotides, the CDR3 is TGCAGCGTTGTAAGGGGAAACAATGAGCAGTTCTTC. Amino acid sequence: CSVVRGNNEQFF.

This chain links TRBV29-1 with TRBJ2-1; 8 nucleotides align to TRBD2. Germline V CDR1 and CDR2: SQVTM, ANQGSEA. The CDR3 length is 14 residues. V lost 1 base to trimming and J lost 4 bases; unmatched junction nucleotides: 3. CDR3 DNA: TGCAGCGTTGAAGCGCGGGGGGTTTACAATGAGCAGTTCTTC. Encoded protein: CSVEARGVYNEQFF.

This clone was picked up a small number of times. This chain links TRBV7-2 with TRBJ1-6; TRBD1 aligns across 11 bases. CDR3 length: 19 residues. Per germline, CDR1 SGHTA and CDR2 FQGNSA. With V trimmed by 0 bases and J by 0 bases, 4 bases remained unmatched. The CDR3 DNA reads TGTGCCAGCAGCTTAGCGCCAGGACAGGGGGCCTCCTATAATTCACCCCTCCACTTT. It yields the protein CASSLAPGQGASYNSPLHF.

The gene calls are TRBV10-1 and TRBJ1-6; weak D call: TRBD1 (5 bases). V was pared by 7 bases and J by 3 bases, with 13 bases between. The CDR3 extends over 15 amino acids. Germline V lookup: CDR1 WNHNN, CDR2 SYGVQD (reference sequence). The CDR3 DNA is TGCGCCAGCATTCAGGGCATCGACTATAATTCACCCCTCCACTTT. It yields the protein CASIQGIDYNSPLHF.

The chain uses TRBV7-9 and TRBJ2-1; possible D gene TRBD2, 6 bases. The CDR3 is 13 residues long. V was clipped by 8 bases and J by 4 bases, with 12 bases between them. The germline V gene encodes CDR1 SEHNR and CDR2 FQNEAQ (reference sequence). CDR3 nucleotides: TGTGCCAGCGGGAGGATCCTATACAATGAGCAGTTCTTC. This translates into CASGRILYNEQFF.

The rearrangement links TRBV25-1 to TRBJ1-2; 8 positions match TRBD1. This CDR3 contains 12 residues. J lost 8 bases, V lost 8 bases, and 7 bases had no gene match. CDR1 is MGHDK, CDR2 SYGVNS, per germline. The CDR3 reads CASARGLGGYTF. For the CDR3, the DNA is TGTGCCAGCGCCAGGGGGCTGGGAGGCTACACCTTC.

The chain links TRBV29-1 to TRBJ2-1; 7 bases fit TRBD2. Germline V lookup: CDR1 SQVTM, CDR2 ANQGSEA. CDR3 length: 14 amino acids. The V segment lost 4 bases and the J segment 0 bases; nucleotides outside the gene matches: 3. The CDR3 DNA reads TGCAGCGTTGTAAGCGGGGCCTCCTACAATGAGCAGTTCTTC. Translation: CSVVSGASYNEQFF.

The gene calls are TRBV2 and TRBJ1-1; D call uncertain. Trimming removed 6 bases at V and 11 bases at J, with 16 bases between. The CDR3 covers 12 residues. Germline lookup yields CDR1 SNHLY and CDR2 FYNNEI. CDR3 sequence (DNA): TGTGCCAGCAGGGGCCTAGGAGGTTATGCTTTCTTT. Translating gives CASRGLGGYAFF.

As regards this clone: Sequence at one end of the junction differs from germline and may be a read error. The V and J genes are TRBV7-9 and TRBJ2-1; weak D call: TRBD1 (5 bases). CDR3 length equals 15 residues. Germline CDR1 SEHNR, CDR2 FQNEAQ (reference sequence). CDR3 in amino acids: CASSPPQGSYNEQFF. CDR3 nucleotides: TGTGCCAGCAGCCCACCCCAGGGCTCCTACAATGAACAGTTCTTC.

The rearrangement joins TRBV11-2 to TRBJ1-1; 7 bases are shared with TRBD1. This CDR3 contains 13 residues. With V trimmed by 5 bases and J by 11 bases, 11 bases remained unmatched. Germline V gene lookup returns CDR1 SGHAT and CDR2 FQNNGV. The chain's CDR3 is CASSLHRDSIAFF. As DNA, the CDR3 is TGTGCCAGCAGCCTACACCGGGACAGTATTGCTTTCTTT.

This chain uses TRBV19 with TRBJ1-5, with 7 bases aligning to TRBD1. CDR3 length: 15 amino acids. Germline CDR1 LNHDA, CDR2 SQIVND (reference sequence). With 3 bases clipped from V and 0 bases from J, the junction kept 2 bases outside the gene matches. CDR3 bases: TGTGCCAGTAGTATCGGACAGGCTAGCAATCAGCCCCAGCATTTT. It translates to CASSIGQASNQPQHF.

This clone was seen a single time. CDR3 nucleotides: TGTGCCAGCAGTTTAAGGTCGGGGGCTAATGAAAAACTGTTTTTT. It encodes CASSLRSGANEKLFF. This chain joins TRBV27 and TRBJ1-4; D might be TRBD1 (5 bases). In germline, CDR1 is MNHEY, CDR2 SMNVEV (reference sequence). CDR3 size: 15 residues. V was clipped by 2 bases and J by 3 bases, with 10 bases between them.

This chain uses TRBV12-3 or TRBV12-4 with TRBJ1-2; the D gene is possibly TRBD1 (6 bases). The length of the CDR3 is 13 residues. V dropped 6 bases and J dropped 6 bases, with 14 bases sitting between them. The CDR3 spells CASSSRGADGYTF. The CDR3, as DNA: TGTGCCAGCAGCAGCAGGGGCGCGGATGGCTACACCTTC.

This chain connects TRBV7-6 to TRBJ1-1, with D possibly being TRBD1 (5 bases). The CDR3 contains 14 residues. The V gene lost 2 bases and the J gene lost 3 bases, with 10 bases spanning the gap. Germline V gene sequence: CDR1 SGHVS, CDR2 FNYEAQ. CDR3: CASSLSGGDTEAFF. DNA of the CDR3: TGTGCCAGCAGCTTAAGCGGGGGAGACACTGAAGCTTTCTTT.

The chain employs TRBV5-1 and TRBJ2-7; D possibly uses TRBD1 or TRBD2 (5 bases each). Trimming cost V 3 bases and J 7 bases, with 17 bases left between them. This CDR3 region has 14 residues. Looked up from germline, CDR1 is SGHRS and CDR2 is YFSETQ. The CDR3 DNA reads TGCGCCAGCAGCTCGGACCGGGGCACAACGGAGCAGTACTTC. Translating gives CASSSDRGTTEQYF.

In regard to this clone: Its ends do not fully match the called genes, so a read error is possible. This CDR3 reads CASSFGQGPSF. The DNA for the CDR3 is TGTGCCAGCAGCTTTGGACAGGGACCTTCCTTC. V usage is TRBV13 and J usage is TRBJ1-2, with TRBD1 identical over 8 bases. The CDR3 runs 11 residues. Germline CDR1 and CDR2: PRHDT and FYEKMQ (reference sequence).